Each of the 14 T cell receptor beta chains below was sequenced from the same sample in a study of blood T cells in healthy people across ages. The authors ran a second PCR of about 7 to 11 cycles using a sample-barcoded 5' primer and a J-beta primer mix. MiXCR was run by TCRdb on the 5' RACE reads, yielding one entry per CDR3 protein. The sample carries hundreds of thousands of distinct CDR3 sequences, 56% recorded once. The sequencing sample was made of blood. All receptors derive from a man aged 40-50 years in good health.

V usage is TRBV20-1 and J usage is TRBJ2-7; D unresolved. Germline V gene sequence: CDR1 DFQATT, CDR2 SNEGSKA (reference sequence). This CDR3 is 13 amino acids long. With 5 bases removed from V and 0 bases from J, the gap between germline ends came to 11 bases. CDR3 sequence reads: CSARTENSYEQYF. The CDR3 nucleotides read TGCAGTGCTCGCACAGAGAACTCCTACGAGCAGTACTTC.

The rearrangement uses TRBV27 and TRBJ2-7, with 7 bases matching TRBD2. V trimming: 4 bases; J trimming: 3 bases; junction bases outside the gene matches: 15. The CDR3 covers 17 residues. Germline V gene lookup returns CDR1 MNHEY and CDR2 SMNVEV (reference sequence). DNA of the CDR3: TGTGCCAGCAGTTCGCTCTCGCAAGCGGGACTGCTCTACGAGCAGTACTTC. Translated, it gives CASSSLSQAGLLYEQYF.

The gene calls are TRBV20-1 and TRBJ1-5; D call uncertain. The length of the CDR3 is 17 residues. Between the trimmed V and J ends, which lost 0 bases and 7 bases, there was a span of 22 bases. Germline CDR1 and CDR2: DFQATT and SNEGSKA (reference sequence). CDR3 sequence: CSARDQKGLVTGQPQHF. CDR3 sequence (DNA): TGCAGTGCTAGAGATCAAAAAGGGTTGGTGACTGGGCAGCCCCAGCATTTT.

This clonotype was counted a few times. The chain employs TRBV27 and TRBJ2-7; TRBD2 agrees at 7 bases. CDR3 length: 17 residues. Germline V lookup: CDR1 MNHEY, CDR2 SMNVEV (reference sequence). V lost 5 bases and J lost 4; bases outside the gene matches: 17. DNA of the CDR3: TGTGCCAGCAGTCCAGCCGGTCGGGAGGCAAGAGGTTACGAGCAGTACTTC. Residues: CASSPAGREARGYEQYF.

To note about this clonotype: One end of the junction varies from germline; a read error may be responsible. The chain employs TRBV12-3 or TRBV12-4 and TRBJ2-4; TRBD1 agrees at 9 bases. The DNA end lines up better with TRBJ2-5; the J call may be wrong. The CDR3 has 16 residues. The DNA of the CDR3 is TGCGCCAGCAGTACTAACGGACAGGGGTTACAAGAGACCCAGTACTTC. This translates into CASSTNGQGLQETQYF.

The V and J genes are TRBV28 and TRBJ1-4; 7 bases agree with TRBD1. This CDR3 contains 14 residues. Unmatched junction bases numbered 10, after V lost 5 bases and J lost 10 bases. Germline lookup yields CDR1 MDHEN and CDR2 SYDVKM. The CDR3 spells CASSIGTEDRKLFF. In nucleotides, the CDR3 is TGTGCCAGCAGTATCGGGACAGAAGATCGAAAACTGTTTTTT.

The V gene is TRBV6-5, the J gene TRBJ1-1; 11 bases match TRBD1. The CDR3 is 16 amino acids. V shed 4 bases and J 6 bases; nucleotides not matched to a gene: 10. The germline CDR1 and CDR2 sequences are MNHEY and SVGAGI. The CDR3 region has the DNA TGTGCCAGCAGTTCATATGGGACAGGGGGTAACGCTGAAGCTTTCTTT. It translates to CASSSYGTGGNAEAFF.

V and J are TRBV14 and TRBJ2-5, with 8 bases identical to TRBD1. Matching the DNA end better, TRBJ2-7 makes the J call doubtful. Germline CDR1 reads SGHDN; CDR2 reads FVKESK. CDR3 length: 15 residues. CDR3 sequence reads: CASSPTGASSYEQYF. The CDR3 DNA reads TGTGCCAGCAGTCCGACAGGGGCTAGCTCCTACGAGCAGTACTTC.

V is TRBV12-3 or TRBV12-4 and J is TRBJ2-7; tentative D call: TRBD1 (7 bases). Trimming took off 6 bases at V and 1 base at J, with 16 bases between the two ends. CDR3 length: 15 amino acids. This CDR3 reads CASSPTGAGSYEQYF. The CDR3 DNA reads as TGTGCCAGCAGCCCTACAGGGGCGGGATCCTACGAGCAGTACTTC.

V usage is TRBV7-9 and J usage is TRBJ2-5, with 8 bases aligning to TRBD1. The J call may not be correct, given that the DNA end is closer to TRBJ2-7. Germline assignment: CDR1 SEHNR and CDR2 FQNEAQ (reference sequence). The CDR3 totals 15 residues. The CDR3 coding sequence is TGTGCCAGCAGCGGCGGGGCAGGGGGCGTGTACGAGCAGTACTTC. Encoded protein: CASSGGAGGVYEQYF.

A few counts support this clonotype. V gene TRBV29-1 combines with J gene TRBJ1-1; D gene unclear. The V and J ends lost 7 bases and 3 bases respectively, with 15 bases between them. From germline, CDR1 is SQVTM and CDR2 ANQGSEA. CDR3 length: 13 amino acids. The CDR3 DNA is TGCAGCGCGGGTGGCGGCGCGGACACTGAAGCTTTCTTT. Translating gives CSAGGGADTEAFF.

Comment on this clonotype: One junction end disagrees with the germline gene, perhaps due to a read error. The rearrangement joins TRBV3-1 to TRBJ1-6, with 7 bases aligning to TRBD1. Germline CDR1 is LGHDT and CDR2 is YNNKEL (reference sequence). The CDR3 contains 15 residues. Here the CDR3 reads CAGSHQTGLDSPLHF. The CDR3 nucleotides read TGTGCCGGCAGCCACCAGACAGGGCTGGATTCACCCCTCCACTTT.

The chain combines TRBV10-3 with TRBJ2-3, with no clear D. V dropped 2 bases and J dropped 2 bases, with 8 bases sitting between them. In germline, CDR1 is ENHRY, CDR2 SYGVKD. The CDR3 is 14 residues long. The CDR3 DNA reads TGTGCCATCAGTGAGGGCTACAACACAGATACGCAGTATTTT. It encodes CAISEGYNTDTQYF.

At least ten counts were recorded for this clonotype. CDR3 protein: CASSLEGKETQYF. The CDR3 region has the DNA TGTGCCAGCAGCTTGGAAGGGAAAGAGACCCAGTACTTC. V and J are TRBV5-5 and TRBJ2-5, with D hard to call. The CDR3 is 13 residues long. Trimming removed 0 bases at V and 3 bases at J, with 6 bases between. Germline loops: CDR1 SGHKS, CDR2 YYEKEE (reference sequence).